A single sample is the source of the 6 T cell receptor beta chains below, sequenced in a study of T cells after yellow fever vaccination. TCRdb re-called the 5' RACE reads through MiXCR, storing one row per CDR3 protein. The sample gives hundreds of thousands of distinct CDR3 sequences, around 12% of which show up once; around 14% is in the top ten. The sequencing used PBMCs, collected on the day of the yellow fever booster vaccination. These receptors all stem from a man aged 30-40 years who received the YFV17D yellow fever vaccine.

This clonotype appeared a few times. CDR3 nucleotides: TGTGCCAGCAGATTGGGGGCCACTGAAGCTTTCTTT. The encoded protein is CASRLGATEAFF. The rearrangement joins TRBV27 to TRBJ1-1; D is perhaps TRBD1 (6 bases). The CDR3 covers 12 residues. Germline assignment: CDR1 MNHEY and CDR2 SMNVEV (reference sequence). V dropped 6 bases and J dropped 4 bases, with 9 bases sitting between them.

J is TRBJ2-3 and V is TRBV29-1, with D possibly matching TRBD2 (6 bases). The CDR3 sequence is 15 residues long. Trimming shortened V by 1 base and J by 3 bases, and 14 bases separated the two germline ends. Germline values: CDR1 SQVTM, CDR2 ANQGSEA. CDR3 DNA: TGCAGCGTTGAAGTAGCTACTAGCAGGACAGATACGCAGTATTTT. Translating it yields CSVEVATSRTDTQYF.

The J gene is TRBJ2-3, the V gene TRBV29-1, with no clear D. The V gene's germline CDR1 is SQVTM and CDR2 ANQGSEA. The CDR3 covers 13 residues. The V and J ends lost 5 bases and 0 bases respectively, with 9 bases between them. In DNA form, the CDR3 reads TGCAGCGTTCCTCTCGCTAGCACAGATACGCAGTATTTT. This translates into CSVPLASTDTQYF.

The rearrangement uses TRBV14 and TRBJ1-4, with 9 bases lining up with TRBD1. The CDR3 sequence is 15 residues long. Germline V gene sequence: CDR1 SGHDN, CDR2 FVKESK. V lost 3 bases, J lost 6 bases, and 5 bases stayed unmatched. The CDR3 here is CASSQGQGGYEKLFF. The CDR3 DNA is TGTGCCAGCAGCCAGGGACAGGGCGGATATGAAAAACTGTTTTTT. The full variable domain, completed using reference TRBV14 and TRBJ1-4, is EAGVTQFPSHSVIEKGQTVTLRCDPISGHDNLYWYRRVMGKEIKFLLHFVKESKQDESGMPNNRFLAERTGGTYSTLKVQPAELEDSGVYFCASSQGQGGYEKLFFGSGTQLSVL.

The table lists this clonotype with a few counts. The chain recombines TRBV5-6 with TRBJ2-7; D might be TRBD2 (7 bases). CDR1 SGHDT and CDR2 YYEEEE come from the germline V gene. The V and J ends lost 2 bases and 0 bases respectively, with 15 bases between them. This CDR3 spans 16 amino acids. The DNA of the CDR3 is TGTGCCAGCAGCTTCTGGGGGGGCAGATTCTCCTACGAGCAGTACTTC. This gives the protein CASSFWGGRFSYEQYF.

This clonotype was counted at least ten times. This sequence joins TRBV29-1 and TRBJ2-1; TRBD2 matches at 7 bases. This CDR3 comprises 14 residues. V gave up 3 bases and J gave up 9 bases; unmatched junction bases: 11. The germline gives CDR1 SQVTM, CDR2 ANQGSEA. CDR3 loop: CSVERGSVGSEQFF. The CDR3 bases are TGCAGCGTTGAGCGCGGGAGTGTAGGAAGTGAGCAGTTCTTC.